The clone carrying this T cell receptor (beta chain) has a count of ten or more. Its antigen is not identified. The CDR3 extends over 12 amino acids. With 3 bases removed from V and 3 bases from J, the gap between germline ends came to 3 bases. From germline, CDR1 is ENHRY and CDR2 SYGVKD. Amplification yielded TCR beta CDR3 regions, with RNA transcripts as the source. Primed by the HTBI set, a first-round RT-PCR was run on the TCR CDR3. TCRdb reprocessed the multiplex PCR reads via MiXCR and lists one record per CDR3 protein. Among nearly 750,000 distinct CDR3 sequences listed, 30% to 40% were seen once. This specimen comes from a study of T cells in Graves' hyperthyroidism and ophthalmopathy. Study-level information: Blood from the periphery was taken at initial diagnosis, before any treatment.

Using over 8.5 ml of fresh peripheral blood, PBMCs were prepared. Study-wide points: A median around 6.8 months before onset, the model predicted ophthalmopathy.

The J gene is TRBJ1-5, the V gene TRBV10-3; D remains ambiguous. The sample consisted of blood. This receptor was identified in a woman aged 35 to 49 with Graves' hyperthyroidism. CDR3 coding DNA: TGTGCCATCAGTGACCTCAATCAGCCCCAGCATTTT. Amino acid sequence: CAISDLNQPQHF.